This is a list of T cell receptor beta chains from one sample in a study of T cells in Graves' hyperthyroidism and ophthalmopathy. MiXCR, applied by TCRdb to the multiplex PCR reads, yields one record per CDR3 protein. The sample lists roughly 840,000 distinct CDR3 sequences; 35% to 45% were seen once. The sample was blood. These receptors were taken from a man younger than 35 with Graves' hyperthyroidism. The CDR3 runs from the conserved cysteine through the conserved F or W. A D gene is named only where the DNA matches it firmly. Some rows have no size entry. The others give once, few or many, or a class for an expanded clone.

D	size	V	J	DNA	CDR3
.	.	TRBV7-2	TRBJ1-4	TGTGCCAGCAGCGGGGGACAAGCTCTTAATGAAAAACTGTTTTTT	CASSGGQALNEKLFF
.	few	TRBV10-3	TRBJ2-5	TGTGACACAGGTTCCGGTGAGACCCAGTACTTC	CDTGSGETQYF
TRBD1	many	TRBV29-1	TRBJ2-7	TGCAGCGTCCTGACAGGGTACAGCGAGCAGTACTTC	CSVLTGYSEQYF
TRBD1	once	TRBV20-1	TRBJ1-3	TGCAGTGCTAGAGAACAGGGGGGGAACACCATATATTTT	CSAREQGGNTIYF
TRBD2	.	TRBV7-9	TRBJ2-7	TGTGCCAGCAGCCTTAGCGGGAGTGTCACCTACGAGCAGTACTTC	CASSLSGSVTYEQYF
.	.	TRBV4-3	TRBJ2-7	TGCGCCAGCAGCCAAGGGGCGGAAGGGGAGCAGTACTTC	CASSQGAEGEQYF
.	.	TRBV7-9	TRBJ1-2	TGTGCCAGCAGCGCCCCAGGGAAGGGCTACACCTTC	CASSAPGKGYTF
.	few	TRBV11-2	TRBJ2-2	TGTGCCAGCAGCCCTCTCCGAGGCACCGGGGAGCTGTTTTTT	CASSPLRGTGELFF
TRBD2	many	TRBV24-1	TRBJ2-2	TGTGCCACCGGACTAGCGGGAGTGAGCGGGGAGCTGTTTTTT	CATGLAGVSGELFF
.	few	TRBV6-5	TRBJ2-5	TGTGCCAGCAGTTTAAGCGGGCATCAAGAGACCCAGTACTTC	CASSLSGHQETQYF
.	many	TRBV5-1	TRBJ1-1	TGCGCCAGCGTCGGGCCGCCCGGGACTGAAGCTTTCTTT	CASVGPPGTEAFF
TRBD1	.	TRBV9	TRBJ1-6	TGTGCCAGCAGCGTGACAGGGGGGATCAATTCACCCCTCCACTTT	CASSVTGGINSPLHF
.	.	TRBV6-5	TRBJ1-4	TGTGCCAGCAGTCCAACTACAGGGACTAATGAAAAACTGTTTTTT	CASSPTTGTNEKLFF
TRBD1	.	TRBV5-6	TRBJ2-7	TGTGCCAGCAGCTTCGGACAGGCGATCTACGAGCAGTACTTC	CASSFGQAIYEQYF
TRBD2	few	TRBV5-1	TRBJ2-7	TGCGCCAGCAGCTTGTACGGACTAGCCCCCACCAGGACCTACGAGCAGTACTTC	CASSLYGLAPTRTYEQYF
TRBD1	.	TRBV5-1	TRBJ1-1	TGCGCCAGCAAAGCAGGGGGTCGAGGGAACACTGAAGCTTTCTTT	CASKAGGRGNTEAFF
TRBD2	many	TRBV20-1	TRBJ2-5	TGCAGTGCACCTGGGACTAGTCAAGAGACCCAGTACTTC	CSAPGTSQETQYF
.	many	TRBV2	TRBJ1-5	TGTGCCAGCAGTGAACAGAATCAGCCCCAGCATTTT	CASSEQNQPQHF
TRBD1	.	TRBV7-2	TRBJ1-5	TGTGCCAGCAGCCGCGGGACAGGGAATGAAGAGCCCCAGCATTTT	CASSRGTGNEEPQHF
.	few	TRBV25-1	TRBJ2-5	TGTGCCAGCAGCCAAGCTGACATTGAAGAGACCCAGTACTTC	CASSQADIEETQYF
TRBD2	.	TRBV29-1	TRBJ2-5	TGCAGCCTAGTAGCGGGAGGGAAAGAGACCCAGTACTTC	CSLVAGGKETQYF
TRBD2	few	TRBV4-2	TRBJ2-7	TGTGCCAGCAGCCAAGAGAGGGAGGGCTACGAGCAGTACTTC	CASSQEREGYEQYF
TRBD1	.	TRBV2	TRBJ1-1	TGTGCCAGCAGTGAAGAATTAACAGGGGGTCAGAGGGCTTTCTTT	CASSEELTGGQRAFF
.	many	TRBV19	TRBJ1-5	TGTGCCAGTAGTCCGTCCAGTCTTGCGGGCTCAACTCAGCCCCAGCATTTT	CASSPSSLAGSTQPQHF